This TCR beta chain was sequenced for a study of monozygotic twins with inflammatory bowel disease. In germline, CDR1 is SGHTA, CDR2 FQGTGA. CDR3 length equals 13 residues. TCRdb reprocessed the 5' RACE reads; each CDR3 protein has one entry and no DNA is given. The sample includes 200,000 to 250,000 distinct CDR3 sequences. Sequencing was done on a sample of blood. The chain couples TRBV7-3 to TRBJ2-5. This clonotype was obtained from a human donor with ulcerative colitis or Crohn's disease, or a healthy co-twin of an affected twin (not recorded which). CDR3: CASSLTSGATQYF.